Listed below are T cell receptor beta chains from one sample, sequenced in a study of T-cell reconstitution after alpha-beta-depleted transplantation in children. TCRdb re-called the PCR reads with MiXCR, one entry per CDR3 protein. This table has around 380,000 distinct CDR3 sequences, roughly 10% appearing once. The sequenced sample was PBMCs from the stem cell graft donor, obtained from the stem cell graft. Receptors originate from a human donor who donated a stem cell graft to a child with acute myeloid leukemia. Both conserved end residues are part of each CDR3. Clone size is stated in some rows and not others, as once, few, many or a class when expanded.

>TRBV29-1|few
CSVEGTGRETQYF
>TRBV5-1|few
CASSFEAVVRDKYYEQYF
>TRBV6-5|many
CASSTGQGLNQPQHF
>TRBV12-3/TRBV12-4|.
CASSELAGTDTQYF
>TRBV7-2|few
CASSLRLAGGVDEQFF
>TRBV5-1|.
CASSGLTQETQYF
>TRBV6-1|.
CASSGGQRLNTEAFF
>TRBV20-1|few
CSAREAQGVGGYTF
>TRBV20-1|few
CSASRLAGHNEQFF
>TRBV7-9|few
CASSPRAGGADTQYF
>TRBV10-2|.
CASIGTDRGLYEQYF
>TRBV27|many
CASTSGLGNTEAFF
>TRBV7-9|.
CASSLDFPDEQFF
>TRBV7-8|few
CASTNGPRGTGELFF
>TRBV7-2|.
CASSNTGVQPQHF
>TRBV14|few
CASSHGTGGYTF
>TRBV20-1|few
CSARRKQAAMQKLFF